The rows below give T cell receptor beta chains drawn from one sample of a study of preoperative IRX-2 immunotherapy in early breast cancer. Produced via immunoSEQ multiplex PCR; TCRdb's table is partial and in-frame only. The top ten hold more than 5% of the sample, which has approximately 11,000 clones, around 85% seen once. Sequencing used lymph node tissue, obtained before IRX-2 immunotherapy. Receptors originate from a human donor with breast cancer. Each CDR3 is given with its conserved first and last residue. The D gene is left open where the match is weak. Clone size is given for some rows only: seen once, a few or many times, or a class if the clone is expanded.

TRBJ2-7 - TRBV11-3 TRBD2 TGTGCCAGCAGCTTTGGGACTAGCGGGAGCTCCTACGAGCAGTACTTC CASSFGTSGSSYEQYF
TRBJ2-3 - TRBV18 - TGTGCCAGCTCACCACCACTAGGCACAGATACGCAGTATTTT CASSPPLGTDTQYF
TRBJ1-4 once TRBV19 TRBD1 TGTGCCAGTACGGAGGAGGGGGCAGCGGGAACTAATGAAAAACTGTTTTTT CASTEEGAAGTNEKLFF
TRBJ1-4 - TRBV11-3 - TGTGCCAGCAGCTATACGGGCGGGATGGGTGAAAAACTGTTTTTT CASSYTGGMGEKLFF
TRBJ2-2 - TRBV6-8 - TGTGCCGAAACGGGACAACCTAACACCGGGGAGCTGTTTTTT CAETGQPNTGELFF
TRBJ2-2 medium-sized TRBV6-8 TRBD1 TGTGCCAGCACGGGGACAGGGGGTCTTACCGGGGAGCTGTTTTTT CASTGTGGLTGELFF
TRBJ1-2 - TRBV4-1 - TGCGCCAGCAGCCAAGATATAGAGAACTATGGCTACACCTTC CASSQDIENYGYTF
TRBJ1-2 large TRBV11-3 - TGTGCCAGCAGCTTGAGGCAGGGGACGTATGGCTACACCTTC CASSLRQGTYGYTF
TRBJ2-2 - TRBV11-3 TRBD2 TGTGCCAGCAGCCGAGGGACTATCGATACCGGGGAGCTGTTTTTT CASSRGTIDTGELFF
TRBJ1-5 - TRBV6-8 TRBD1 TGTGCCATCGGGGGACAGGGAGAGAGCCAGCCCCAGCATTTT CAIGGQGESQPQHF
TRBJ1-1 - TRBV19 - TGTGCCAGTAGTAATATGGGCACTGAAGCTTTCTTT CASSNMGTEAFF
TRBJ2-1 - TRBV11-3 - TGTGCCAGCAGCTTTACTCCGGGTAAAGGCTACAATGAGCAGTTCTTC CASSFTPGKGYNEQFF
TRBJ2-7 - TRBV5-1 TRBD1 TGCGCCAGCAGCTCTCAGACAGGGTCTGGTTACGAGCAGTACTTC CASSSQTGSGYEQYF
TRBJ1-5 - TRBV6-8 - TGTGCCAGCAGTTACTCGGGGATTGGTCAGCCCCAGCATTTT CASSYSGIGQPQHF
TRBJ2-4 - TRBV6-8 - TGTGCCAGCAGCCCACCGCAGGGGAGGCGATACTTC CASSPPQGRRYF
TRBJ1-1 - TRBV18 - TGTGCCAGCTCACCCCCGACGATTGAGACTGAAGCTTTCTTT CASSPPTIETEAFF
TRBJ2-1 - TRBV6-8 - TGTGCCAGCAGACAGGGTTACAATGAGCAGTTCTTC CASRQGYNEQFF